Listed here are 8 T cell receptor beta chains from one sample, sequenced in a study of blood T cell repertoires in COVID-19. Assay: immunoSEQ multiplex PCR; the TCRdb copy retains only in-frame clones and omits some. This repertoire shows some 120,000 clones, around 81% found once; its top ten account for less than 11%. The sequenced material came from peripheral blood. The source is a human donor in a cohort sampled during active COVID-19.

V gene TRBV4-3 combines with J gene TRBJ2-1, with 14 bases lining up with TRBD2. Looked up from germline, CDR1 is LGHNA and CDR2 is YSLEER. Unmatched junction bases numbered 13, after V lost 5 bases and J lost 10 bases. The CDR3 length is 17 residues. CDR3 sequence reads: CASSKAPGLAGVREQFF. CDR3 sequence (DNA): TGCGCCAGCAGCAAAGCCCCGGGACTAGCGGGAGTCCGAGAGCAGTTCTTC.

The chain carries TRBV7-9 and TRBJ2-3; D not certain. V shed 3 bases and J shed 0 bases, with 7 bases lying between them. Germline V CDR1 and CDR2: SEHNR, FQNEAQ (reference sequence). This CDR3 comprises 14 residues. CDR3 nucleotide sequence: TGTGCCAGCAGCTTCGGCGGCAGCACAGATACGCAGTATTTT. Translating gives CASSFGGSTDTQYF.

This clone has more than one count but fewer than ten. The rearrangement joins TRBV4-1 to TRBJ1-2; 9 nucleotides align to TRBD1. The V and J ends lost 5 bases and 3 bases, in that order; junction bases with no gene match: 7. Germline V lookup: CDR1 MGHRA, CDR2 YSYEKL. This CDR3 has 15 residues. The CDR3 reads CASSVPGQGHYGYTF. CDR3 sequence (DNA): TGCGCCAGCAGCGTACCGGGACAGGGCCACTATGGCTACACCTTC.

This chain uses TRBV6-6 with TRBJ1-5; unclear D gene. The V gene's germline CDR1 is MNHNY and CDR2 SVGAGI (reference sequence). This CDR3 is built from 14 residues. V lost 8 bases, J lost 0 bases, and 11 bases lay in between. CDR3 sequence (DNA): TGTGCCAGCGGCTCCAGTAATAGCAATCAGCCCCAGCATTTT. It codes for CASGSSNSNQPQHF.

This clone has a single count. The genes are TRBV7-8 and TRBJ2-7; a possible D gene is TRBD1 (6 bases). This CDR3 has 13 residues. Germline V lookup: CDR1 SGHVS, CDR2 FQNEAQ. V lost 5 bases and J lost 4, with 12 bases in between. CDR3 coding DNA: TGTGCCAGCAGCCAACGGACAGCATACGAGCAGTACTTC. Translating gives CASSQRTAYEQYF.

CDR3 bases: TGTGCCAGCTCGGACAGGGTCAACTACGAGCAGTACTTC. This encodes CASSDRVNYEQYF. The chain has TRBV18 and TRBJ2-7, with 8 nucleotides matching TRBD1. CDR1 is KGHSH and CDR2 is LQKENI in the germline V gene. The CDR3 is made up of 13 amino acids. The trim removed 6 bases at V and 3 bases at J, leaving 4 bases unmatched.

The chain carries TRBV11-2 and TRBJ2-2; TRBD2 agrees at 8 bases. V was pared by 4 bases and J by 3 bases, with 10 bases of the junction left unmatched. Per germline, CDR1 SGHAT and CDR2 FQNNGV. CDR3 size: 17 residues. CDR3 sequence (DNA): TGTGCCAGCAGCTCACTACCGGGAGGGCCTTACACCGGGGAGCTGTTTTTT. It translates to CASSSLPGGPYTGELFF. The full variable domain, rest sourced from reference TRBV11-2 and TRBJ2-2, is EAGVAQSPRYKIIEKRQSVAFWCNPISGHATLYWYQQILGQGPKLLIQFQNNGVVDDSQLPKDRFSAERLKGVDSTLKIQPAKLEDSAVYLCASSSLPGGPYTGELFFGEGSRLTVL.

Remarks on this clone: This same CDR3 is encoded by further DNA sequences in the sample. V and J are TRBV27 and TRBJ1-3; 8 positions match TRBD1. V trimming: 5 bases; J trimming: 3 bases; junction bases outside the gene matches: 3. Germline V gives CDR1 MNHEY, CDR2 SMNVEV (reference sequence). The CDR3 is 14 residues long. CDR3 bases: TGTGCCAGCAGTCGACAGGGGAGTGGAAACACCATATATTTT. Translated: CASSRQGSGNTIYF.